Listed below are T cell receptor beta chains from one sample, sequenced in a study of blood T cells in healthy people across ages. Each CDR3 protein is one row after TCRdb ran MiXCR on the 5' RACE reads. The table has roughly 700,000 distinct CDR3 sequences, roughly 25% seen once. These data are also associated with another study on T cells of mothers and their children.

The material sequenced was blood. The receptors come from a boy younger than 18 in good health. Both conserved end residues are part of each CDR3. Fields, in order: J gene, V gene, clone size, CDR3 length, D gene, CDR3 protein, CDR3 DNA. A D gene is named only where the DNA matches it firmly. A clone size is listed for some rows: how often the clone was seen (once, few, many), or a class if it is expanded.

TRBJ2-1,TRBV28,.,11,.,CASRTYNEQFF,TGTGCCAGCAGGACCTACAATGAGCAGTTCTTC
TRBJ1-1,TRBV5-1,few,13,.,CATARTANTEAFF,TGCGCCACTGCTCGGACAGCGAACACTGAAGCTTTCTTT
TRBJ1-1,TRBV5-1,.,17,.,CASSPTRPDLMNTEAFF,TGCGCCAGCAGTCCAACTCGCCCCGATTTAATGAACACTGAAGCTTTCTTT
TRBJ2-5,TRBV10-1,few,15,.,CASSEGAAPGETQYF,TGCGCCAGCAGTGAGGGGGCGGCTCCCGGCGAGACCCAGTACTTC
TRBJ2-4,TRBV5-5,.,16,TRBD2,CASSQASGGGLNIQYF,TGTGCCAGCAGCCAGGCTAGCGGGGGGGGCCTAAACATTCAGTACTTC
TRBJ2-1,TRBV19,.,14,TRBD1,CASRIQGAYNEQFF,TGTGCCAGTAGGATACAGGGGGCGTACAATGAGCAGTTCTTC
TRBJ2-6,TRBV7-3,.,16,.,CASSPLPAAGANVLTF,TGTGCCAGCAGCCCACTTCCTGCTGCTGGGGCCAACGTCCTGACTTTC
TRBJ2-5,TRBV18,.,17,TRBD2,CASSPPLAAPYQETQYF,TGTGCCAGCTCACCACCGCTAGCGGCACCGTACCAAGAGACCCAGTACTTC
TRBJ2-5,TRBV5-1,.,15,.,CASRPLDSNQETQYF,TGCGCCAGCAGGCCTCTAGACTCTAACCAAGAGACCCAGTACTTC
TRBJ2-5,TRBV29-1,few,15,TRBD2,CSVASGGAVRRTQYF,TGCAGCGTTGCGAGCGGGGGGGCCGTCAGGAGGACCCAGTACTTC
TRBJ2-4,TRBV6-2/TRBV6-3,.,14,.,CASSPSSGSNIQYF,TGTGCCAGCAGTCCATCCTCGGGTAGCAACATTCAGTACTTC
TRBJ1-4,TRBV7-9,few,14,TRBD1,CASSPTGVHEKLFF,TGTGCCAGCAGCCCGACAGGGGTTCATGAAAAACTGTTTTTT
TRBJ1-1,TRBV12-3/TRBV12-4,.,14,TRBD1,CASSIGQANTEAFF,TGTGCCAGCAGCATAGGACAGGCGAACACTGAAGCTTTCTTT
TRBJ2-5,TRBV9,.,13,.,CASSVGTDETQYF,TGTGCCAGCAGCGTAGGAACAGACGAGACCCAGTACTTC
TRBJ2-1,TRBV7-3,.,15,TRBD2,CASSMGLAAYNEQFF,TGTGCCAGCAGCATGGGACTAGCGGCCTACAATGAGCAGTTCTTC
TRBJ1-6,TRBV7-2,.,13,.,CASRDNRNSPLHF,TGTGCCAGCAGGGATAACAGGAATTCACCCCTCCACTTT
TRBJ2-7,TRBV5-6,few,12,TRBD1,CASSLGDSEQYF,TGTGCCAGCAGCTTAGGGGACAGCGAGCAGTACTTC
TRBJ2-7,TRBV29-1,.,12,TRBD1,CSARDSPREQYF,TGCAGCGCACGGGACAGTCCTAGAGAGCAGTACTTC
TRBJ1-1,TRBV11-2,few,14,.,CASSLGGIRTEAFF,TGTGCCAGCAGCTTAGGAGGTATTAGGACTGAAGCTTTCTTT
TRBJ1-4,TRBV4-2,.,16,.,CASSQELGNLREKLFF,TGTGCCAGCAGCCAAGAATTAGGGAACTTACGAGAAAAACTGTTTTTT